This record looks at one T cell receptor beta chain sequence and its context. This sample was taken from a study of blood T cell repertoires in COVID-19. Study in general: Italy, Spain and the United States were the sources of the convalescent and acute COVID-19 samples.

Germline V CDR1 and CDR2: SGHTA, FQGTGA. Deletions cut 0 bases from V and 3 bases from J, with 12 bases between. The CDR3 runs to 17 residues. Per the original methods: Reference gene primers were amplified, and this amplification served to estimate nucleated cell counts. The data were produced by immunoSEQ multiplex PCR, yet TCRdb's version contains in-frame clones alone and is incomplete. The D gene and trimming were derived from the DNA, and the V and J assignments and clone size from that table. Of under 150,000 clones listed, roughly 85% were seen once; the top ten hold 3.4%. This TCR derives from a man between 40 and 49 years old with acute or convalescent COVID-19. This chain uses TRBV7-3 with TRBJ2-6; possible D gene TRBD2, 5 bases. The sequenced sample consisted of peripheral blood. CDR3 DNA sequence: TGTGCCAGCAGCTTAACCGGGATCGGTCGTGGGGCCAACGTCCTGACTTTC. This encodes CASSLTGIGRGANVLTF.